This paragraph covers one T cell receptor (beta chain) sequence. Its target antigen remains unknown. There are no base qualities to consult, and no much larger clone falls within one base. V drops 10 bases and J drops 1 base, leaving 23 bases in between. CDR1 and CDR2 are read off the germline V gene as SGHTA and FQGTGA. CDR3 length: 17 amino acids, cysteine to phenylalanine. Of all the DNA, just the CDR3 is kept, 51 bases in frame from base 1. TCRbeta CDR3 regions were amplified from genomic DNA by means of the immunoSEQ Assay, a bias-controlled multiplex PCR. As for the authors' bioinformatics: Within the assay, amplification of reference gene primers was used to estimate how many nucleated cells each sample contained. To quantify the absolute abundance of each unique TCRbeta CDR3 rearrangement, sequence reads were collapsed and filtered. For each sample, productive Simpson clonality was calculated as the square root of Simpson's diversity index over productive rearrangements. TCRdb mirrors the immuneACCESS table, restricted to in-frame sequences. Some clones are absent from its copies; in checked studies, under half trace to an unresolved V gene, and the reason for the others is unknown. The D gene and trimming were derived from the DNA, and the V and J assignments and clone size from that table. The sample has some 320,000 clones on record, about nine tenths of them singletons. In total, the top ten clones hold 5.2% of the sample.

This entry belongs to a study of blood T cell repertoires in COVID-19 (TCRdb year 2020). The study in broad terms: Collaborator samples came from the United States, Italy and Spain and covered acute and convalescent phases of COVID-19. A de-identified subject ID, COVID-19 status, age in years and sex were almost always included in the sample metadata. The dataset comprised deeply sampled blood TCRbeta repertoires from subjects exposed to, actively infected with, or recovered from COVID-19. A freely available public database, intended as a resource for researchers studying the immune response to SARS-CoV-2, is where the repertoires were released. HLA class I and class II types, where available, came from metadata supplied by the sample provider rather than from assay-based typing. The samples were drawn from two sources: the first 160 participants of the ongoing ImmuneRACE study, and approximately 1,300 subjects contributed by 6 global collaborators. The prospective study material was composed of cDNA or gDNA derived from T cells, B-cell-depleted T cells, or PBMCs.

Paper-wide results and their limitations: How much clinical and demographic metadata was included differed by source and by participant, and the metadata was provided uncurated.

Participants in the prospective study were aged roughly 18 to 90 years, lived in 24 United States geographic areas, and enrolled through a virtual design. In the prospective study, participants were assigned to cohorts based on the clinical history participants reported in a screening survey and a study questionnaire. For ImmuneRACE Cohort 3, a participant was defined as recovered based on two consecutive negative NP/OP PCR tests, clearance by a healthcare professional, or resolution of symptoms. Mobile phlebotomists in the prospective study collected whole blood, serum and a nasopharyngeal or oropharyngeal swab from every participant. Additional blood draws and questionnaires over an approximately two-month period could optionally be provided by prospective study participants. Blood samples from the prospective study were shipped frozen or at room temperature prior to DNA extraction.

The rearranged segments are TRBV7-3 and TRBJ2-1, and the D gene may be TRBD2, 6 bases matching. Sequenced sample: PBMCs or T cells enriched from blood (not recorded which). The source of this sequence is a man aged 55 to 69 who had recovered from COVID-19. The DNA sequence reads TGTGCCATGGCCGCTTCGGGAGCGGATCGGTCCTACAATGAGCAGTTCTTC. It specifies CAMAASGADRSYNEQFF.